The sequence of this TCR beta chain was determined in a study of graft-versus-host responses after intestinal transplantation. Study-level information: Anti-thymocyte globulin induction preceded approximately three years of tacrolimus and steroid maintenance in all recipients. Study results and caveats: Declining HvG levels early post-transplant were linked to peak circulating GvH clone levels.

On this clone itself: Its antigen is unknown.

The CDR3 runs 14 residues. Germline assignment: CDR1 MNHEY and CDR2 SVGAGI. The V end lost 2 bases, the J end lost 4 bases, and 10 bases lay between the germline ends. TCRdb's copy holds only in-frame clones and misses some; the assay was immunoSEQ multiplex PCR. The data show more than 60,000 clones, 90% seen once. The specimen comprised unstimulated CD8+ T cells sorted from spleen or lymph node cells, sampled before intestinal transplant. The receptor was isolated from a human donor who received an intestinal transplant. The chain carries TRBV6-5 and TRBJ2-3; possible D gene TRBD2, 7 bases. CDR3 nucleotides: TGTGCCAGCAGTTACGGGGGGGCGGCAGATACGCAGTATTTT. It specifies CASSYGGAADTQYF.